The 22 T cell receptor beta chains below come from one sample, sequenced in a study of cytomegalovirus exposure and HLA in healthy donors. 60 Vbeta and 13 Jbeta primers were used in PCR. Clones were read by immunoSEQ multiplex PCR, and TCRdb kept only the in-frame ones, dropping some. The profile shows 100,000 to 150,000 clones, roughly 70% of them singletons. Source material: PBMCs. The receptors shown here come from a man aged 35 to 55 in good health and CMV-seropositive.

The V and J genes are TRBV5-1 and TRBJ2-4, with TRBD1 matching 7 bases. CDR1 SGHRS and CDR2 YFSETQ come from the germline V gene. V shed 2 bases, J shed 4 bases, and the junction held 12 bases outside the gene matches. The CDR3 loop spans 17 amino acids. CDR3 nucleotide sequence: TGCGCCAGCAGCTTCCACCAGCGCCGGGACAGTAAAAACATTCAGTACTTC. It is translated as CASSFHQRRDSKNIQYF.

The genes are TRBV28 and TRBJ1-4; D remains ambiguous. V gave up 6 bases and J gave up 8 bases, with 7 bases separating them. The CDR3 runs to 11 residues. Germline CDR1 is MDHEN and CDR2 is SYDVKM. CDR3: CASSLREKLFF. The CDR3 DNA follows: TGTGCCAGCAGCCTACGAGAAAAACTGTTTTTT.

In this sample, this clone turned up a few times. The chain links TRBV19 to TRBJ2-7; TRBD2 matches at 12 bases. This CDR3 is 15 amino acids long. Germline CDR1 reads LNHDA; CDR2 reads SQIVND (reference sequence). V lost 5 bases to trimming and J lost 5 bases; unmatched junction nucleotides: 7. The CDR3: CASSPWTSGINEQYF. CDR3 in DNA: TGTGCCAGTAGTCCTTGGACTAGCGGGATCAACGAGCAGTACTTC.

This chain links TRBV4-2 with TRBJ2-5; D is uncertain. V was cut by 0 bases and J by 5 bases, with 19 bases left in between. The germline CDR1 and CDR2 sequences are LGHNA and YNFKEQ. The CDR3 has 17 amino acids. The CDR3 is CASSQDEVHPGGETQYF. The CDR3 DNA sequence: TGTGCCAGCAGCCAAGATGAGGTACATCCTGGTGGGGAGACCCAGTACTTC.

For this clone: Within the sample, other DNA sequences also encode this same CDR3. This chain links TRBV4-1 with TRBJ2-5, with 7 bases fitting TRBD2. With 0 bases clipped from V and 5 bases from J, the junction kept 12 bases outside the gene matches. This CDR3 is built from 17 residues. CDR1 and CDR2 (germline): MGHRA, YSYEKL. In DNA form, the CDR3 reads TGCGCCAGCAGCCAAGATTGGCTAGCGGATCTCAAGGAGACCCAGTACTTC. This translates into CASSQDWLADLKETQYF.

The V gene is TRBV29-1, the J gene TRBJ2-3, with D possibly being TRBD2 (5 bases). V was cut by 1 base and J by 5 bases, with 13 bases left in between. The CDR3 extends over 14 amino acids. The V gene's germline CDR1 is SQVTM and CDR2 ANQGSEA. The CDR3 nucleotides read TGCAGCGTTGAAGTTGCCGGGGAAGAAGATACGCAGTATTTT. It codes for CSVEVAGEEDTQYF.

The chain carries TRBV27 and TRBJ2-5; 9 nucleotides match TRBD1. Germline CDR1 MNHEY, CDR2 SMNVEV (reference sequence). V was pared by 5 bases and J by 0 bases, with 7 bases of the junction left unmatched. CDR3 length equals 16 residues. DNA of the CDR3: TGTGCCAGCAGTCCTCGACAGGGGGTATACCAAGAGACCCAGTACTTC. This encodes CASSPRQGVYQETQYF.

The chain is built from TRBV5-1 and TRBJ2-3, with D maybe TRBD2 (6 bases). Deletions cut 0 bases from V and 2 bases from J, with 10 bases between. The CDR3 is 15 residues long. CDR1 is SGHRS and CDR2 is YFSETQ in the germline V gene. CDR3 region: CASSLGGDHTDTQYF. Here the CDR3 DNA reads TGCGCCAGCAGCTTGGGCGGGGACCACACAGATACGCAGTATTTT.

The CDR3 region has the DNA TGTGCCAGCAGTTCGGGCGGGATCTACGAGCAGTACTTC. This codes for CASSSGGIYEQYF. V gene TRBV2 combines with J gene TRBJ2-7, with a weak D call TRBD2 (6 bases). V gave up 5 bases and J gave up 3 bases, with 11 bases separating them. Looked up from germline, CDR1 is SNHLY and CDR2 is FYNNEI. This CDR3 region has 13 residues.

This sequence joins TRBV5-4 and TRBJ2-1; tentatively, D is TRBD2 (6 bases). The CDR3 loop spans 15 amino acids. V lost 3 bases and J 5 bases, leaving 15 bases between the germline ends. Germline V lookup: CDR1 SGHNT, CDR2 YYREEE (reference sequence). In DNA form, the CDR3 reads TGTGCCAGCAGCTCAAAAACTAGCCTGGACAATGAGCAGTTCTTC. This gives the protein CASSSKTSLDNEQFF. Full variable domain (rest looked up from reference TRBV5-4 and TRBJ2-1): ETGVTQSPTHLIKTRGQQVTLRCSSQSGHNTVSWYQQALGQGPQFIFQYYREEENGRGNFPPRFSGLQFPNYSSELNVNALELDDSALYLCASSSKTSLDNEQFFGPGTRLTVL.

This clone was detected a few times. The rearrangement uses TRBV9 and TRBJ2-7, with D perhaps TRBD1 (5 bases). The CDR3 is made up of 14 amino acids. Between the trimmed V and J ends, which lost 2 bases and 0 bases, there was a span of 9 bases. Germline V gene sequence: CDR1 SGDLS, CDR2 YYNGEE. The CDR3 DNA follows: TGTGCCAGCAGCGTCTTAGGGGACTCCTACGAGCAGTACTTC. Translated: CASSVLGDSYEQYF.

This clone was picked up a small number of times. The genes are TRBV5-8 and TRBJ2-1; TRBD1 agrees at 10 bases. The CDR3 extends over 16 amino acids. Germline V lookup: CDR1 SGHTS, CDR2 YDEGEE. V lost 0 bases, J lost 4 bases, and 4 bases stayed unmatched. The CDR3 region is CASSLGTGQGYNEQFF. CDR3 nucleotide sequence: TGTGCCAGCAGCTTGGGGACGGGACAGGGGTACAATGAGCAGTTCTTC.

CDR3 in DNA: TGTGCCAGTAGTAAACGGCGGACAGGGGTACAAGAGACCCAGTACTTC. It encodes CASSKRRTGVQETQYF. The chain recombines TRBV19 with TRBJ2-5, with 9 nucleotides matching TRBD1. V shed 4 bases, J shed 2 bases, and the junction held 8 bases outside the gene matches. From germline, CDR1 is LNHDA and CDR2 SQIVND (reference sequence). This CDR3 comprises 16 residues.

The chain has TRBV5-1 and TRBJ1-1; TRBD1 aligns across 8 bases. The CDR3 length is 15 residues. Trimming removed 4 bases from V and 3 bases from J; junction bases left unmatched: 8. The germline V gene encodes CDR1 SGHRS and CDR2 YFSETQ. CDR3 in amino acids: CASSRLDRGDTEAFF. The CDR3 nucleotides are TGCGCCAGCAGCCGGTTAGACAGGGGAGACACTGAAGCTTTCTTT.

The genes are TRBV5-1 and TRBJ2-7, with TRBD2 matching over 12 bases. Per the germline V gene, CDR1 is SGHRS and CDR2 is YFSETQ. V shed 4 bases and J 0 bases; nucleotides not matched to a gene: 8. The CDR3 sequence is 17 residues long. CDR3 nucleotides: TGCGCCAGCAGCCCCCGGACTAGCGGGATAGGCTCCTACGAGCAGTACTTC. Its translation: CASSPRTSGIGSYEQYF.

The CDR3 nucleotides read TGTGCCAGCAGCTTCGTCGGGGAAGGTAAACACGAGCAGTACTTC. Translation: CASSFVGEGKHEQYF. The V call is TRBV11-2, the J call TRBJ2-7; D is perhaps TRBD2 (5 bases). This CDR3 is built from 15 residues. Trimming took 3 bases from V and 5 from J, leaving 17 bases between them. CDR1 and CDR2 (germline): SGHAT, FQNNGV.

The V call is TRBV5-1, the J call TRBJ2-7; TRBD2 aligns across 7 bases. With V trimmed by 4 bases and J by 0 bases, 4 bases remained unmatched. Germline CDR1 and CDR2: SGHRS and YFSETQ. The CDR3 extends over 14 amino acids. The CDR3 spells CASSAAGTSYEQYF. Here the CDR3 DNA reads TGCGCCAGCAGCGCAGCGGGAACCTCCTACGAGCAGTACTTC. The full variable domain, in which reference TRBV5-1 and TRBJ2-7 provide the parts outside the CDR3, is KAGVTQTPRYLIKTRGQQVTLSCSPISGHRSVSWYQQTPGQGLQFLFEYFSETQRNKGNFPGRFSGRQFSNSRSEMNVSTLELGDSALYLCASSAAGTSYEQYFGPGTRLTVT.

CDR3 sequence (DNA): TGTGCCTGGAGTCGACAGGGGGCAACTAATGAAAAACTGTTTTTT. Protein product: CAWSRQGATNEKLFF. The chain couples TRBV30 to TRBJ1-4; 9 nucleotides agree with TRBD1. The length of the CDR3 is 15 residues. V was clipped by 2 bases and J by 0 bases; unmatched bases: 1. Per the germline V gene, CDR1 is GTSNPN and CDR2 is SVGIG (reference sequence).

This chain uses TRBV6-1 with TRBJ1-6; 7 nucleotides line up with TRBD1. The germline V gene encodes CDR1 MNHNS and CDR2 SASEGT. V dropped 10 bases and J dropped 7; count of bases not matched to a gene: 7. The CDR3 spans 13 residues. The CDR3 here is CATRGQANSPLHF. The CDR3 nucleotides read TGTGCCACCAGAGGACAGGCAAATTCACCCCTCCACTTT.

The chain is built from TRBV30 and TRBJ2-2; D uncertain. Germline values: CDR1 GTSNPN, CDR2 SVGIG (reference sequence). CDR3 length: 12 residues. Trimming pared 2 bases from V and 8 bases from J, leaving 9 bases between. CDR3 loop: CAWSPITGELFF. Written as DNA, the CDR3 is TGTGCCTGGAGTCCCATCACAGGGGAGCTGTTTTTT.

This chain joins TRBV18 and TRBJ1-2, with D maybe TRBD1 (6 bases). The CDR3 runs to 14 residues. The V and J ends lost 2 bases and 7 bases respectively, with 14 bases between them. Germline V gene lookup returns CDR1 KGHSH and CDR2 LQKENI. The CDR3 sequence is CASSPETGLCGYTF. Written as DNA, the CDR3 is TGTGCCAGCTCACCAGAAACAGGGTTGTGTGGCTACACCTTC.

The rearrangement links TRBV5-1 to TRBJ2-7; maybe TRBD1 (6 bases). This CDR3 is built from 15 residues. Germline CDR1 reads SGHRS; CDR2 reads YFSETQ. The V end was cut by 2 bases, the J end by 5 bases, with 17 bases between. The CDR3 region is CASSLGQRIFDEQYF. CDR3 coding DNA: TGCGCCAGCAGCTTAGGACAGAGAATTTTCGACGAGCAGTACTTC.